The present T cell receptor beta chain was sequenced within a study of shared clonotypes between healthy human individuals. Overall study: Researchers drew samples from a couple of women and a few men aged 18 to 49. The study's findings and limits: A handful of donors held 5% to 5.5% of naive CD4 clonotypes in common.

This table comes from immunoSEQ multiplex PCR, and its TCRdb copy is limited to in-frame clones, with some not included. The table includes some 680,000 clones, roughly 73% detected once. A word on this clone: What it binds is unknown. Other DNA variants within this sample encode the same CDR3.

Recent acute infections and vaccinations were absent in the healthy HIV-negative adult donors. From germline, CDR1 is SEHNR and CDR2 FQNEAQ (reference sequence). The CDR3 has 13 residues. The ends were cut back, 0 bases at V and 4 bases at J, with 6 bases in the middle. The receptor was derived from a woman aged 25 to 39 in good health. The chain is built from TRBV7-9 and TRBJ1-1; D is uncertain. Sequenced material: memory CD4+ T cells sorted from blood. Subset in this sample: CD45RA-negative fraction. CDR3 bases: TGTGCCAGCAGCTTAGCTCGGGTCACTGAAGCTTTCTTT. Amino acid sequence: CASSLARVTEAFF.